The entry below gives a single T cell receptor (beta chain) sequence along with its context. The antigen remains unidentified. These data come from a study of CD8+CD57+ T cells in acquired aplastic anemia. Study-level background: Average DNA yield from sorted CD4+ and CD8+ cells was 3.2 ug.

Genomic DNA provided the template from which TCR beta VDJ and CDR3 profiles were obtained. TCRdb ran MiXCR on the reads and lists one entry per CDR3 protein. The sample comprises some 180,000 distinct CDR3 sequences, more than 60% of which are singletons, and approximately 40% rests with the top ten. After removal of 5 bases from V and 7 bases from J, the junction contained 4 bases not matched to a gene. The CDR3 is 13 amino acids. In germline, CDR1 is SEHNR, CDR2 FQNEAQ (reference sequence). In patients chosen for sequencing, flow cytometry had shown CD8+CD57+ cell expansion. Among the patients, all had severe acquired aplastic anemia. Patients were therapy-naive when their blood was sampled. Study conclusions and caveats: A significant difference in CD8+ Simpson's diversity between patients and controls was not found.

The V and J genes are TRBV7-9 and TRBJ2-2; TRBD2 matches at 7 bases. The sequence derives from a human donor with aplastic anemia. Sequences were obtained from sorted CD4+, CD8+, or CD8+CD57+ T cells (not recorded which) from PBMCs. For the CDR3, the DNA is TGTGCCAGCAGCCGAGCGGGGTACGGGGAGCTGTTTTTT. It translates to CASSRAGYGELFF.